This T cell receptor beta chain comes out of a study of blood T cell repertoires in COVID-19. Background on the study: There were acute and convalescent COVID-19 samples, and they came from the United States, Italy and Spain. PBMCs, B-cell-depleted T cells, or T cells provided the cDNA or gDNA that made up the material.

Authors' data handling: Reference gene primer amplification in the assay estimated nucleated cell counts. Sequenced by immunoSEQ multiplex PCR; TCRdb stores in-frame clones only, minus some. V and J calls and clone size follow that table, whereas D and trimming were derived from the DNA. The sample includes 250,000 or so clones, more than 75% of them seen just once. This CDR3 spans 15 amino acids. The germline CDR1 and CDR2 sequences are SGHDT and YYEEEE. V was clipped by 3 bases and J by 3 bases; unmatched bases: 6. This rearrangement joins TRBV5-6 to TRBJ2-3; 8 nucleotides agree with TRBD1. The sequenced sample consisted of peripheral blood. The TCR originated in a man aged 40-55 years with active or convalescent COVID-19. Written as DNA, the CDR3 is TGTGCCAGCAGCTCCGCAGGGGGCGCGACAGATACGCAGTATTTT. This translates into CASSSAGGATDTQYF.